This TCR beta chain is from a study of CD8 T cells in Susac syndrome. About the study: The Susac syndrome patients were therapy-naive, on corticosteroids, or on intravenous immunoglobulin alone at blood draw.

Random hexamers were used to reverse transcribe the RNA input (about 0.45 to 1 ug). TCRdb re-called the immunoSEQ multiplex PCR reads with MiXCR, one entry per CDR3 protein. This table holds 80,000 or so distinct CDR3 sequences, approximately 95% found once. Turning to this clonotype: What it recognizes is unknown.

TCR beta from blood CD8+ and CD4+ T cells was sequenced. TEMRA cells were FACS-enriched, with CD8+ and CD4+ T cells isolated negatively. Regarding the study as a whole: The total CD8+ repertoires contained roughly 15 Susac-specific public clones, and the CD8+ TEMRA repertoires contained 5 or 6.

V was trimmed by 2 bases and J by 8 bases, leaving 12 bases between them. The length of the CDR3 is 14 residues. The chain carries TRBV12-3 or TRBV12-4 and TRBJ1-4; D is uncertain. Sequenced sample: CD8+ T cells from PBMCs. This clonotype was obtained from a human donor with Susac syndrome. The DNA of the CDR3 is TGTGCCAGCAGTTTATTAGGAATTGGAGAAAAACTGTTTTTT. Its translation: CASSLLGIGEKLFF.